This record looks at one TCR beta chain sequence and its context. The data derive from a study of blood T cell dynamics during melanoma immunotherapy. The CDR3 has 16 residues. Germline-derived CDR1 and CDR2 are LGHNT and FRNRAP. The V end was cut by 0 bases, the J end by 5 bases, with 16 bases between. Time point specified: week 3, after first cycle of checkpoint inhibitor. Some clones are missing from TCRdb's copy, which holds only in-frame ones; the method was immunoSEQ multiplex PCR. The sample data list roughly 62 clones. Sequenced material: cell-free DNA from blood, taken from a patient treated with checkpoint blockade. This sequence was found in a human donor with melanoma. V is TRBV12-5 and J is TRBJ1-1, with D possibly TRBD1 on 6 matching bases. In DNA form, the CDR3 reads TGTGCTAGTGGTTTGGTACAGCCGGGGGCAGGGACTGAAGCTTTCTTT. Its protein is CASGLVQPGAGTEAFF. Supplemented by reference TRBV12-5 and TRBJ1-1, the full variable domain reads DARVTQTPRHKVTEMGQEVTMRCQPILGHNTVFWYRQTMMQGLELLAYFRNRAPLDDSGMPKDRFSAEMPDATLATLKIQPSEPRDSAVYFCASGLVQPGAGTEAFFGQGTRLTVV.